This T cell receptor (beta chain) was profiled in a study of blood T cells in healthy people across ages. General study results and limits: The donors' CMV status was not determined, possibly confounding changes in expanded clonotypes. PBMC samples, being unsorted, prevented any conclusive comparison of naive and antigen-experienced cells.

This clonotype was recorded only once. What it binds is unknown. PCR was performed a second time for about 7 to 11 cycles using a sample-barcoded 5' primer and a J-beta primer mix. Each cDNA molecule was tagged by a template-switch adaptor with 12 random nucleotides. Per sample, CDR3-containing paired-end reads numbered at least 2.5 million. TCRdb re-called the 5' RACE reads through MiXCR, storing one row per CDR3 protein. The sample lists about 1.4 million distinct CDR3 sequences, around 59% occurring once. This receptor was taken from a man in his late teens or twenties in good health. The sample consisted of blood.

The CDR3 sequence: CSARVTAAFGYTF. The DNA of the CDR3 is TGCAGTGCTAGAGTAACGGCCGCCTTTGGCTACACCTTC. The V gene is TRBV20-1, the J gene TRBJ1-2; D ambiguous. There are 13 residues in the CDR3. V was trimmed by 1 base and J by 7 bases, leaving 13 bases between them. Germline V gene sequence: CDR1 DFQATT, CDR2 SNEGSKA (reference sequence).